Given below is one T cell receptor beta chain in context. This clonotype has at least ten counts. The clone's antigen remains unknown. One base away there is no much larger clone; base qualities are not given. The germline V gene provides CDR1 SGHRS and CDR2 YFSETQ. V was cut back by 5 bases and J by 5 bases, leaving a gap of 13 bases between them. The CDR3 starts with the cysteine, ends with the phenylalanine, and has 13 residues. Only CDR3 DNA is held: 39 bases, read in frame from base 1. These data belong to a study of early T cells in non-severe SARS-CoV-2 infection (dated by TCRdb to the early 2020s). About the study as a whole: Because TCR sequencing relied on bulk RNA taken from unsorted whole blood, pairing of alpha and beta chains was not possible. Overall study outcomes, separate from this receptor: VDJdb matching was skewed toward anti-spike CD8 responses and likely underestimated virus-specific expansions, missing private and CD4 specificities.

The library was made by 5' RACE. TCRdb records NextSeq 500 as the sequencer. Unique molecular identifiers were attached to individual cDNA molecules in the TCR library protocol so that sequencing error and PCR bias could be corrected. Sequencing covered both TCR alpha and beta chains, and within each sample the abundances of alpha and beta sequences were tightly co-correlated. The paper's data handling went like this. Decombinator V4 was used to perform V gene, J gene and CDR3 annotation of TCR sequences. Expanded TCRs were defined as changing significantly between any two time points under a Poisson model with p below 0.0001. TCR abundances were normalised to the total number of TCRs sequenced per sample and were expressed as counts per million. MAIT TCRs were defined by TRAV1-2 paired with TRAJ12, TRAJ20 or TRAJ33, and iNKT TCRs by TRAV10 paired with TRAJ18. VDJdb, accessed 1 November 2021, was searched for CMV, EBV and SARS-CoV-2 annotated TCRs, with TCRs annotated for multiple antigens excluded. TCRdb cleaned the public reads at Q25 with fastp, built clones with MiXCR and kept in-frame beta chains. Records with the same CDR3 protein are collapsed into one entry carrying the most frequent genes and DNA. V and J calls and clone size were set by TCRdb, not the authors. Recorded for this sample are tens of thousands of distinct CDR3 sequences; 6.3% of them occurred a single time. Less than 6% of the sample is taken by the ten largest.

This was a case-control study nested in a cohort of healthcare workers in London, UK, who had nasopharyngeal swab PCR tests and blood samples taken every week. Healthcare workers were recruited between 23 and 31 March 2020, during the week of the UK lockdown, and were followed weekly for up to about 15 weeks. The sequence was obtained from an adult who was a healthcare worker with PCR-confirmed SARS-CoV-2 infection or an uninfected control (not recorded which). The chain is encoded by TRBV5-1 joined to TRBJ2-5; the D gene is perhaps TRBD2, on 6 matching bases. The sequenced sample was whole blood. CDR3 protein: CASSMGGYETQYF. The DNA is as follows: TGCGCCAGCAGTATGGGGGGTTACGAGACCCAGTACTTC.